The 18 T cell receptor beta chains below come from one sample, sequenced in a study of radiation and T cells in renal cell carcinoma. The method was immunoSEQ multiplex PCR; TCRdb's version includes in-frame clones alone and lacks a portion of them. Of around 13,000 clones in the sample, 30% to 40% were seen once. Treatment denoted: 15 Gy SBRT to primary tumor, nephrectomy 4 weeks later. The input for sequencing was tumor tissue, taken from a patient whose treatment included radiotherapy and nephrectomy. These TCRs come from a man aged 55 to 70 with renal cell carcinoma.

This clone has only one observation. The rearrangement links TRBV4-1 to TRBJ2-7; D could derive from TRBD1 or TRBD2 (5 bases each). This CDR3 has 14 amino acids. V was clipped by 1 base and J by 0 bases, with 7 bases between them. Germline CDR1 and CDR2: MGHRA and YSYEKL. The CDR3 bases are TGCGCCAGCAGCCAAGGGGACGGCTCCTACGAGCAGTACTTC. This encodes CASSQGDGSYEQYF.

This clone was recorded a few times. V is TRBV5-1 and J is TRBJ2-5; 9 bases fit TRBD2. V dropped 4 bases and J dropped 3; count of bases not matched to a gene: 13. The germline V gene has CDR1 SGHRS and CDR2 YFSETQ. This CDR3 region has 17 residues. This CDR3 is CASSILAGVGREETQYF. The CDR3 DNA sequence: TGCGCCAGCAGCATTTTAGCGGGGGTGGGTCGGGAAGAGACCCAGTACTTC.

The chain carries TRBV18 and TRBJ1-2; D possibly corresponds to TRBD1 (5 bases). This CDR3 region has 12 residues. V dropped 2 bases and J dropped 8 bases, with 9 bases sitting between them. CDR1 and CDR2 (germline): KGHSH, LQKENI. The CDR3 reads CASSPGARGYTF. As DNA, the CDR3 is TGTGCCAGCTCACCAGGGGCTAGAGGCTACACCTTC.

This clone has just a few counts. This chain uses TRBV19 with TRBJ2-3, with 8 bases matching TRBD2. The CDR3 consists of 16 residues. Germline V gene lookup returns CDR1 LNHDA and CDR2 SQIVND (reference sequence). Trimming at V came to 3 bases and at J to 4 bases, leaving 9 bases not matched to a gene. The CDR3 region has the DNA TGTGCCAGTAGTATCTTCTGGCGGGAGGCCCCAGATACGCAGTATTTT. Residues: CASSIFWREAPDTQYF.

V usage is TRBV6-5 and J usage is TRBJ1-1, with D perhaps matching TRBD1 (5 bases). There are 11 residues in the CDR3. Trimming pared 5 bases from V and 5 bases from J, leaving 6 bases between. Germline CDR1 and CDR2: MNHEY and SVGAGI. CDR3 sequence reads: CASSAGTEAFF. The CDR3 coding sequence is TGTGCCAGCAGTGCAGGGACTGAAGCTTTCTTT.

The V gene is TRBV9, the J gene TRBJ1-2, with 11 bases fitting TRBD1. Germline V gives CDR1 SGDLS, CDR2 YYNGEE. The V and J ends lost 3 bases and 3 bases, in that order; junction bases with no gene match: 4. This CDR3 contains 15 residues. CDR3 coding DNA: TGTGCCAGCAGCGAACTGGACAGGGGGCACTATGGCTACACCTTC. Protein product: CASSELDRGHYGYTF. The full variable domain, rest sourced from reference TRBV9 and TRBJ1-2, is DSGVTQTPKHLITATGQRVTLRCSPRSGDLSVYWYQQSLDQGLQFLIQYYNGEERAKGNILERFSAQQFPDLHSELNLSSLELGDSALYFCASSELDRGHYGYTFGSGTRLTVV.

Written as DNA, the CDR3 is TGTGCCAGTAGTTCCATCTCTGGGGCCAACGTCCTGACTTTC. Translated: CASSSISGANVLTF. The chain has TRBV19 and TRBJ2-6; D remains ambiguous. Trimming removed 5 bases from V and 0 bases from J, with 5 bases in between. Germline V gene lookup returns CDR1 LNHDA and CDR2 SQIVND (reference sequence). This CDR3 is built from 14 residues.

For this clone: Other DNA sequences in the same sample also yield this CDR3. The chain combines TRBV11-3 with TRBJ2-1; D is unresolved. The CDR3 has 15 amino acids. The V end was cut by 5 bases, the J end by 0 bases, with 11 bases between. Germline V CDR1 and CDR2: SGHNT, YENEEA. The CDR3 DNA reads as TGTGCCAGCAGCCCGGGCGGAAGCTCCTACAATGAGCAGTTCTTC. Translating it yields CASSPGGSSYNEQFF.

The V gene is TRBV20-1, the J gene TRBJ2-7; D might be TRBD2 (5 bases). V lost 3 bases and J 3 bases, leaving 6 bases between the germline ends. This CDR3 region has 11 residues. Germline CDR1 DFQATT, CDR2 SNEGSKA (reference sequence). The CDR3 loop reads CSASGLYEQYF. The CDR3 bases are TGCAGTGCTAGCGGACTCTACGAGCAGTACTTC.

This chain uses TRBV11-2 with TRBJ2-7, with a weak D call TRBD1 (5 bases). Trimming shortened V by 0 bases and J by 6 bases, and 15 bases separated the two germline ends. Per germline, CDR1 SGHAT and CDR2 FQNNGV. The CDR3 runs to 15 residues. The CDR3 DNA is TGTGCCAGCAGCTTAGATCGGCAGGGTTCGGGCGAGCAGTACTTC. Its translation is CASSLDRQGSGEQYF.

A note on this clone: This could be a read error, since a much larger clone is one nucleotide away. The V gene is TRBV7-2, the J gene TRBJ2-5; no definite D call. Per the germline V gene, CDR1 is SGHTA and CDR2 is FQGNSA. This CDR3 has 12 amino acids. Trimming took off 2 bases at V and 5 bases at J, with 6 bases between the two ends. CDR3 DNA: TGTGCCAGCAGCTTAAAAGGGGAGACCCAGTACTTC. It specifies CASSLKGETQYF.

This clone is large (0.1 to 1%) by share. V and J are TRBV7-2 and TRBJ1-4, with D perhaps matching TRBD1 (5 bases). V lost 1 base, J lost 12 bases, and 9 bases lay in between. CDR3 size: 12 residues. Germline V gives CDR1 SGHTA, CDR2 FQGNSA. Here the CDR3 reads CASSLGGWELFF. DNA of the CDR3: TGTGCCAGCAGCTTAGGGGGGTGGGAACTGTTTTTT.

The chain combines TRBV7-9 with TRBJ1-2, with D unresolved. V was cut by 6 bases and J by 4 bases, with 15 bases left in between. The V gene's germline CDR1 is SEHNR and CDR2 FQNEAQ (reference sequence). There are 14 residues in the CDR3. The CDR3 bases are TGTGCCAGCAGTCCCACCTTATCGGTCTATGGCTACACCTTC. Protein: CASSPTLSVYGYTF.

This clone has more than one count but fewer than ten. The V and J genes are TRBV7-9 and TRBJ1-1; the D gene is possibly TRBD1 (5 bases). The germline CDR1 and CDR2 sequences are SEHNR and FQNEAQ (reference sequence). V lost 5 bases to trimming and J lost 4 bases, with 8 bases between them. The CDR3 totals 12 residues. The CDR3: CASSHGGTEAFF. The CDR3, as DNA: TGTGCCAGCAGCCATGGGGGCACTGAAGCTTTCTTT.

The chain has TRBV10-1 and TRBJ1-3; D is ambiguous. The V gene lost 4 bases and the J gene lost 0 bases, with 10 bases spanning the gap. This CDR3 comprises 15 residues. Per germline, CDR1 WNHNN and CDR2 SYGVQD (reference sequence). CDR3 DNA sequence: TGCGCCAGCAGTGGAGGGCAGGACTCTGGAAACACCATATATTTT. Its protein product is CASSGGQDSGNTIYF.

Relative to its sample, this clone is large (0.1 to 1%). The V and J genes are TRBV4-2 and TRBJ1-2; D not certain. Germline CDR1 is LGHNA and CDR2 is YNFKEQ. V lost 2 bases and J 4 bases, leaving 11 bases between the germline ends. The CDR3 consists of 14 residues. The CDR3 bases are TGTGCCAGCAGCCAACCTGACATAACCTATGGCTACACCTTC. Its translation: CASSQPDITYGYTF.

The V gene is TRBV5-6, the J gene TRBJ2-7; TRBD1 matches at 7 bases. Germline V gives CDR1 SGHDT, CDR2 YYEEEE. This CDR3 has 13 amino acids. Losses at the gene ends were 5 bases for V and 4 bases for J; bases not matched to a gene: 6. In DNA form, the CDR3 reads TGTGCCAGCAGGGCCGGGACAGCATACGAGCAGTACGTC. Amino acids: CASRAGTAYEQYV.

The CDR3 nucleotides read TGTGCCAGCTGGGGTGGTTTACTAGCGGGTCATAACAATGAGCAGTTCTTC. Translated, it gives CASWGGLLAGHNNEQFF. The V call is TRBV25-1, the J call TRBJ2-1; TRBD2 agrees at 9 bases. Trimming took 8 bases from V and 5 from J; bases not matched to a gene: 16. This CDR3 is 17 amino acids long. The germline V gene has CDR1 MGHDK and CDR2 SYGVNS.